One and the same sample provided the 2 T cell receptor beta chains below, sequenced in a study of Ad26.COV2.S vaccination and SARS-CoV-2 variants. Described treatment: around 19 received Ad26.COV2.S at low or high dose, single or two shots; about 5 received placebo; per-sample allocation not given. Day 63 after the first injection of vaccine or placebo was the sampling time. Sequenced by immunoSEQ multiplex PCR; TCRdb stores in-frame clones only, minus some. This sample has about 480,000 clones, with roughly 85% found just once. The sequences come from peripheral blood, collected in a trial of Ad26.COV2.S vaccine versus placebo. The receptor set was obtained from a person between 18 and 59 years old who received the Ad26.COV2.S COVID-19 vaccine or a placebo.

This rearrangement joins TRBV9 to TRBJ2-1, with 9 bases identical to TRBD2. CDR1 is SGDLS and CDR2 is YYNGEE in the germline V gene. Trimming cost V 1 base and J 0 bases; bases outside gene matches: 2. The CDR3 consists of 16 residues. CDR3 nucleotides: TGTGCCAGCAGCGTACTAGCGGGGAGCTCCTACAATGAGCAGTTCTTC. Amino acid sequence: CASSVLAGSSYNEQFF.

Turning to this clone: Other DNA sequences in this sample translate to the same CDR3. This chain joins TRBV19 and TRBJ2-3; a possible D gene is TRBD2 (6 bases). Trimming shortened V by 3 bases and J by 0 bases, and 7 bases separated the two germline ends. Looked up from germline, CDR1 is LNHDA and CDR2 is SQIVND (reference sequence). The CDR3 runs to 14 residues. The CDR3 DNA is TGTGCCAGTAGTATTAGCGGTAGCACAGATACGCAGTATTTT. Protein sequence: CASSISGSTDTQYF.